A selection of T cell receptor beta chains follows, all from one sample in a study of blood T cell repertoires in COVID-19. Profiling relied on immunoSEQ multiplex PCR, and the TCRdb table lists in-frame clones only, not all of them. The sample holds roughly 500,000 clones, roughly nine tenths seen once. The sample was peripheral blood. These receptors were obtained from a young man with COVID-19, enrolled during active disease. The CDR3 runs from the conserved cysteine through the conserved F or W. D genes are given only for firm matches. The size field is filled for only some rows; it gives once, few, many or a size class.

CASRTGWNFGYTF | TGTGCCAGCAGGACAGGGTGGAACTTTGGCTACACCTTC | TRBV5-8 | TRBD1 | . | TRBJ1-2
CASSSRDRGLYVGYTF | TGCGCCAGCAGCTCCCGGGACAGGGGGCTATATGTCGGCTACACCTTC | TRBV5-1 | TRBD1 | . | TRBJ1-2
CATSRARRDLQWPYEQYF | TGTGCCACCAGCAGAGCCCGGCGGGACCTCCAATGGCCCTACGAGCAGTACTTC | TRBV15 | . | . | TRBJ2-7
CASRSGQTYEQYF | TGTGCCAGCCGGTCAGGGCAGACCTACGAGCAGTACTTC | TRBV28 | . | . | TRBJ2-7
CASSMTSGGALDTQYF | TGTGCCAGCAGCATGACTAGCGGGGGAGCCCTCGATACGCAGTATTTT | TRBV5-4 | TRBD2 | . | TRBJ2-3
CASRETSGETYEQYF | TGTGCCAGCAGGGAGACTAGCGGAGAGACCTACGAGCAGTACTTC | TRBV6-5 | TRBD2 | . | TRBJ2-7
CASSLTPRGNYGYTF | TGTGCCAGCAGCTTGACTCCCAGGGGAAACTATGGCTACACCTTC | TRBV5-6 | . | . | TRBJ1-2
CASRDDRVSNSPLHF | TGTGCCAGCAGAGATGACAGGGTGTCGAATTCACCCCTCCACTTT | TRBV7-9 | TRBD1 | . | TRBJ1-6
CAISEKFQDRGQPQHF | TGTGCCATCAGTGAGAAGTTTCAGGACAGGGGCCAGCCCCAGCATTTT | TRBV10-3 | TRBD1 | . | TRBJ1-5
CASSLTGGTGELFF | TGTGCCAGCAGCCTAACGGGAGGCACCGGGGAGCTGTTTTTT | TRBV3-1/TRBV3-2 | TRBD2 | . | TRBJ2-2
CASSKPQVYEQYF | TGTGCCAGCAGCAAACCCCAGGTCTACGAGCAGTACTTC | TRBV7-9 | . | . | TRBJ2-7
CASSTYRDPPLHF | TGTGCCAGCAGCACCTACAGGGACCCACCCCTCCACTTT | TRBV7-2 | . | . | TRBJ1-6
CASSVATGQFGNTIYF | TGTGCCAGCAGCGTAGCGACAGGGCAATTTGGAAACACCATATATTTT | TRBV9 | TRBD1 | . | TRBJ1-3
CASSLAQGENTEAFF | TGTGCCAGCAGCTTAGCACAGGGTGAGAACACTGAAGCTTTCTTT | TRBV7-6 | . | . | TRBJ1-1
CASRPLGQGAARPQHF | TGTGCCAGCAGACCCCTGGGGCAGGGGGCCGCCAGGCCCCAGCATTTT | TRBV6-6 | TRBD1 | . | TRBJ1-5
CAGHRTGNEKLFF | TGTGCCGGTCACCGGACTGGGAATGAAAAACTGTTTTTT | TRBV19 | . | . | TRBJ1-4
CASGGDRGSEAFF | TGTGCTAGTGGGGGTGACAGGGGGAGTGAAGCTTTCTTT | TRBV12-5 | TRBD1 | . | TRBJ1-1
CASSPPGTGENTEAFF | TGTGCCAGCAGCCCTCCCGGGACAGGGGAAAACACTGAAGCTTTCTTT | TRBV3-1/TRBV3-2 | TRBD1 | . | TRBJ1-1
CASSQSVKGGWHF | TGCGCCAGCAGTCAATCCGTGAAGGGAGGGTGGCACTTC | TRBV23-1 | TRBD2 | . | TRBJ2-4
CASRDNSYEQYF | TGTGCCAGCCGGGACAACTCCTACGAGCAGTACTTC | TRBV7-9 | . | . | TRBJ2-7
CASSLAGTGTNQPQHF | TGTGCCAGCAGCTTAGCCGGGACAGGGACCAATCAGCCCCAGCATTTT | TRBV7-8 | TRBD1 | once | TRBJ1-5
CASSRGRADGYTF | TGTGCCAGCAGCCGGGGGAGGGCCGATGGCTACACCTTC | TRBV3-1/TRBV3-2 | . | few | TRBJ1-2
CASSQTRTSGIFSYNEQFF | TGCGCCAGCAGCCAAACCAGGACTAGCGGGATATTCTCCTACAATGAGCAGTTCTTC | TRBV4-1 | TRBD2 | . | TRBJ2-1
CASSQTRDRATGELFF | TGCGCCAGCAGCCAAACCCGGGACAGGGCTACCGGGGAGCTGTTTTTT | TRBV4-1 | TRBD1 | few | TRBJ2-2
CASSLVGGWRTSTDTQYF | TGCGCCAGCAGCTTGGTGGGAGGATGGAGAACTAGCACAGATACGCAGTATTTT | TRBV5-1 | . | . | TRBJ2-3
CASSTGQGRYEQYF | TGTGCCAGCAGCACGGGACAGGGTAGGTACGAGCAGTACTTC | TRBV3-1/TRBV3-2 | TRBD1 | . | TRBJ2-7
CASNGQGAGNTIYF | TGTGCCAGCAACGGCCAGGGGGCTGGAAACACCATATATTTT | TRBV7-9 | TRBD1 | . | TRBJ1-3
CASSSGLAGAPYNEQFF | TGCGCCAGCAGCTCAGGACTAGCGGGAGCACCCTACAATGAGCAGTTCTTC | TRBV5-1 | TRBD2 | . | TRBJ2-1
CASSLDSRTGTGYDYGYTF | TGTGCCAGCAGCTTAGATAGTCGCACCGGGACAGGGTACGACTATGGCTACACCTTC | TRBV11-3 | TRBD1 | . | TRBJ1-2
CASSSTSGSFNEQFF | TGCGCCAGCAGCTCGACTAGCGGGAGTTTCAATGAGCAGTTCTTC | TRBV5-1 | TRBD2 | . | TRBJ2-1
CASSHAAGSSYEQYF | TGTGCCAGCAGCCACGCCGCGGGGTCCTCCTACGAGCAGTACTTC | TRBV9 | . | . | TRBJ2-7
CASSKTSGNYNEQFF | TGTGCCAGCAGCAAGACTAGCGGGAACTACAATGAGCAGTTCTTC | TRBV2 | TRBD2 | . | TRBJ2-1
CSSLWGGVTNTQYF | TGCAGCTCCCTCTGGGGGGGGGTAACAAATACGCAGTATTTT | TRBV29-1 | TRBD2 | . | TRBJ2-3
CASSPERGQGRGNQPQHF | TGTGCCAGCAGTCCCGAGAGGGGACAGGGAAGGGGCAATCAGCCCCAGCATTTT | TRBV21-1 | . | . | TRBJ1-5
CASSRSGSGGEQYF | TGTGCCAGCAGTCGTAGCGGGAGCGGGGGCGAGCAGTACTTC | TRBV6-5 | TRBD2 | . | TRBJ2-7
CASSLDRGSYEQYF | TGTGCCAGCAGTTTGGACCGGGGGAGCTACGAGCAGTACTTC | TRBV7-2 | . | once | TRBJ2-7
CASSTGQLGEQYF | TGTGCCAGCAGCACGGGACAGCTTGGGGAGCAGTACTTC | TRBV11-2 | TRBD1 | . | TRBJ2-7
CASSVVGASTDTQYF | TGTGCCAGCAGCGTAGTTGGGGCTAGCACAGATACGCAGTATTTT | TRBV9 | . | . | TRBJ2-3
CASSLASGEVRFHGELFF | TGTGCCAGCAGCTTAGCTAGCGGGGAGGTACGGTTCCACGGGGAGCTGTTTTTT | TRBV7-6 | TRBD2 | . | TRBJ2-2
CASSGTLATDTQYF | TGTGCCAGTAGTGGGACACTCGCCACAGATACGCAGTATTTT | TRBV19 | . | . | TRBJ2-3
CASRGGSVEQFF | TGTGCCAGCAGGGGGGGATCTGTTGAGCAGTTCTTC | TRBV5-4 | . | . | TRBJ2-1
CASSLSGRVTDTQYF | TGTGCCAGCAGTTTGAGCGGGAGGGTCACAGATACGCAGTATTTT | TRBV27 | TRBD2 | once | TRBJ2-3
CASSTTSGVDEQFF | TGTGCCAGCAGCACGACTAGCGGGGTAGATGAGCAGTTCTTC | TRBV7-4 | TRBD2 | . | TRBJ2-1
CASSLWGSGSRGEAFF | TGTGCCAGCAGTTTATGGGGTAGCGGGTCGCGAGGTGAAGCTTTCTTT | TRBV27 | . | . | TRBJ1-1
CASSQDTGSLKLFF | TGCGCCAGCAGCCAAGATACAGGGAGTTTGAAACTGTTTTTT | TRBV4-1 | . | . | TRBJ1-4
CASSSHHFTSSSGNTIYF | TGTGCCAGCAGCAGCCATCATTTTACCTCGAGCTCTGGAAACACCATATATTTT | TRBV6-2/TRBV6-3 | . | . | TRBJ1-3
CASPTGARNSPLHF | TGCGCCAGCCCTACAGGGGCCCGGAATTCACCCCTCCACTTT | TRBV5-1 | TRBD1 | . | TRBJ1-6
CASSSAPTGGNTEAFF | TGCGCCAGCAGCTCAGCACCGACAGGGGGGAACACTGAAGCTTTCTTT | TRBV5-1 | TRBD1 | . | TRBJ1-1
CASSMGAARGVPDTQYF | TGTGCCAGTAGTATGGGGGCCGCGCGGGGGGTTCCAGATACGCAGTATTTT | TRBV19 | TRBD2 | . | TRBJ2-3
CATSDGQGQRETQYF | TGTGCCACCAGTGACGGACAGGGTCAGAGAGAGACCCAGTACTTC | TRBV24-1 | TRBD1 | . | TRBJ2-5
CATSRGTTGGDTEAFF | TGTGCCACCAGCAGAGGTACGACCGGGGGAGACACTGAAGCTTTCTTT | TRBV15 | . | . | TRBJ1-1
CASSEQPTETQYF | TGTGCCAGCAGCGAACAACCCACAGAGACCCAGTACTTC | TRBV28 | . | . | TRBJ2-5
CASSFWRDNEQFF | TGTGCCAGCAGTTTTTGGCGGGATAATGAGCAGTTCTTC | TRBV12-3/TRBV12-4 | . | . | TRBJ2-1
CASSINTGTGVFGNTIYF | TGTGCCAGTAGTATCAATACGGGGACAGGAGTCTTTGGAAACACCATATATTTT | TRBV19 | TRBD1 | . | TRBJ1-3
CATSVGSGELFF | TGTGCCACCAGTGTTGGCTCCGGGGAGCTGTTTTTT | TRBV24-1 | . | few | TRBJ2-2
CASSRTSGGYEQYF | TGTGCCAGCAGCCGAACTAGCGGGGGTTACGAGCAGTACTTC | TRBV11-2 | TRBD2 | . | TRBJ2-7